The 21 T cell receptor beta chains below were found in one sample sequenced in a study of blood T cell repertoires in COVID-19. Produced via immunoSEQ multiplex PCR; TCRdb's table is partial and in-frame only. The repertoire holds around 99,000 clones, with about 90% as singletons. Sequencing was carried out using peripheral blood. Receptors originate from a human donor in a cohort sampled during active COVID-19.

The chain uses TRBV4-3 and TRBJ2-6; tentatively, D is TRBD2 (6 bases). Germline V gene data show CDR1 as LGHNA and CDR2 as YSLEER. The CDR3 is 16 residues long. The V end was cut by 0 bases, the J end by 1 base, with 7 bases between. In nucleotides, the CDR3 is TGCGCCAGCAGCCAAGAGGCGGGATCTGGGGCCAACGTCCTGACTTTC. Its protein is CASSQEAGSGANVLTF.

The chain carries TRBV24-1 and TRBJ1-1, with 11 bases fitting TRBD1. CDR1 is KGHDR, CDR2 SFDVKD, per germline. J gave up 5 bases and V 2 bases, and 6 bases lay outside the gene matches. This CDR3 spans 16 amino acids. This CDR3 is CATSDSRTGGWTEAFF. CDR3 DNA: TGTGCCACCAGTGATTCCCGGACAGGGGGCTGGACTGAAGCTTTCTTT.

The chain is built from TRBV7-2 and TRBJ1-1; TRBD1 might be the D (6 bases). This CDR3 contains 15 residues. Germline V gene data show CDR1 as SGHTA and CDR2 as FQGNSA. V was trimmed by 2 bases and J by 2 bases, leaving 12 bases between them. Written as DNA, the CDR3 is TGTGCCAGCAGCTTAAGAGGGACATTCAACACTGAAGCTTTCTTT. This gives the protein CASSLRGTFNTEAFF.

The J gene is TRBJ2-5, the V gene TRBV9; TRBD2 agrees at 8 bases. The CDR3 is made up of 15 amino acids. V was pared by 0 bases and J by 5 bases, with 6 bases of the junction left unmatched. From germline, CDR1 is SGDLS and CDR2 YYNGEE. The CDR3 nucleotides read TGTGCCAGCAGCGTAGCTTGGGCTAGCGGGGAGACCCAGTACTTC. It translates to CASSVAWASGETQYF. Based on the CDR3 plus reference TRBV9 and TRBJ2-5, the full variable domain is DSGVTQTPKHLITATGQRVTLRCSPRSGDLSVYWYQQSLDQGLQFLIQYYNGEERAKGNILERFSAQQFPDLHSELNLSSLELGDSALYFCASSVAWASGETQYFGPGTRLLVL.

This clone has more than one count but fewer than ten. V usage is TRBV6-6 and J usage is TRBJ1-3; D gene unclear. Trimming left V 3 bases short and J 4 bases short, with 7 bases between. Germline V gene lookup returns CDR1 MNHNY and CDR2 SVGAGI (reference sequence). The length of the CDR3 is 13 residues. The CDR3 DNA sequence: TGTGCCAGCAGTTATGAGTCCGGAAACACCATATATTTT. This translates into CASSYESGNTIYF.

The genes are TRBV5-6 and TRBJ2-7, with 7 bases identical to TRBD1. The V segment lost 3 bases and the J segment 4 bases; nucleotides outside the gene matches: 4. Per the germline V gene, CDR1 is SGHDT and CDR2 is YYEEEE. This CDR3 has 13 residues. CDR3 DNA sequence: TGTGCCAGCAGCTCAAGGGACAGTTACGAGCAGTACTTC. This translates into CASSSRDSYEQYF.

J is TRBJ1-2 and V is TRBV7-9; D may be TRBD1 (5 bases). V was cut by 5 bases and J by 4 bases, with 8 bases left in between. This CDR3 region has 12 residues. Germline V gene lookup returns CDR1 SEHNR and CDR2 FQNEAQ (reference sequence). DNA for the CDR3: TGTGCCAGCAGCAAAACAGGCTATGGCTACACCTTC. This translates into CASSKTGYGYTF.

The CDR3, as DNA: TGTGCCAGCAGCTTAGACCGAGACAGGGGGCTTCGTGGCACCGGGGAGCTGTTTTTT. Amino acid sequence: CASSLDRDRGLRGTGELFF. The chain carries TRBV7-9 and TRBJ2-2; 10 nucleotides line up with TRBD1. V trimming: 1 base; J trimming: 4 bases; junction bases outside the gene matches: 12. Per the germline V gene, CDR1 is SEHNR and CDR2 is FQNEAQ (reference sequence). This CDR3 has 19 residues. Together with reference TRBV7-9 and TRBJ2-2, the CDR3 gives the full variable domain: DTGVSQNPRHKITKRGQNVTFRCDPISEHNRLYWYRQTLGQGPEFLTYFQNEAQLEKSRLLSDRFSAERPKGSFSTLEIQRTEQGDSAMYLCASSLDRDRGLRGTGELFFGEGSRLTVL.

V usage is TRBV7-3 and J usage is TRBJ1-5; D not certain. V shed 0 bases and J shed 0 bases, with 6 bases lying between them. The CDR3 consists of 15 residues. CDR1 is SGHTA, CDR2 FQGTGA, per germline. The CDR3 here is CASSLTASSNQPQHF. CDR3 nucleotides: TGTGCCAGCAGCTTAACTGCGAGTAGCAATCAGCCCCAGCATTTT.

The chain employs TRBV2 and TRBJ1-5, with D unresolved. This CDR3 comprises 13 residues. Germline CDR1 reads SNHLY; CDR2 reads FYNNEI. V was pared by 4 bases and J by 5 bases, with 9 bases between. As DNA, the CDR3 is TGTGCCAGCAGTGTCACCCTAGATCAGCCCCAGCATTTT. It encodes CASSVTLDQPQHF.

The chain recombines TRBV7-3 with TRBJ2-5; D may be TRBD1 (6 bases). CDR1 SGHTA and CDR2 FQGTGA come from the germline V gene. The CDR3 totals 14 residues. V lost 5 bases and J 2 bases, leaving 12 bases between the germline ends. The CDR3 protein is CASSPSGDQETQYF. The CDR3, as DNA: TGTGCCAGCAGCCCCTCAGGGGATCAAGAGACCCAGTACTTC.

This chain joins TRBV12-5 and TRBJ1-2, with TRBD1 matching 7 bases. From germline, CDR1 is LGHNT and CDR2 FRNRAP. V shed 8 bases, J shed 3 bases, and the junction held 9 bases outside the gene matches. CDR3 length equals 14 residues. CDR3: CASLRDRGDYGYTF. Written as DNA, the CDR3 is TGTGCTAGTCTCCGGGACAGAGGCGACTATGGCTACACCTTC.

V and J are TRBV5-1 and TRBJ1-4; 7 bases are shared with TRBD1. This CDR3 region has 14 residues. Trimming removed 3 bases from V and 11 bases from J; junction bases left unmatched: 10. Germline-derived CDR1 and CDR2 are SGHRS and YFSETQ. The CDR3 protein is CASSSRDSPGKLFF. The CDR3 nucleotides are TGCGCCAGCAGCTCCCGGGACAGTCCGGGGAAACTGTTTTTT.

This clone was counted once. The V and J genes are TRBV7-9 and TRBJ2-7, with 9 positions matching TRBD1. The germline V gene encodes CDR1 SEHNR and CDR2 FQNEAQ (reference sequence). This CDR3 region has 15 residues. The ends lost 0 bases at V and 7 bases at J; junction bases unmatched: 7. The CDR3 DNA is TGTGCCAGCAGCTTAGCCTCTGGACAGGGGAGGGAGCAGTACTTC. It is translated as CASSLASGQGREQYF.

Written as DNA, the CDR3 is TGTGCCAGCTCACCCCTTCGACAGGGGGTCTCTGGAAACACCATATATTTT. It yields the protein CASSPLRQGVSGNTIYF. The chain is built from TRBV18 and TRBJ1-3; 9 bases agree with TRBD1. Trimming cost V 3 bases and J 0 bases; bases outside gene matches: 6. CDR3 length equals 17 residues. Germline V gives CDR1 KGHSH, CDR2 LQKENI.

This clone occurred once. The V and J genes are TRBV11-3 and TRBJ1-1; 8 bases align to TRBD1. The CDR3 runs 15 residues. After removal of 9 bases from V and 10 bases from J, the junction contained 19 bases not matched to a gene. Germline values: CDR1 SGHNT, CDR2 YENEEA. The CDR3 nucleotides read TGTGCCAGTTCGTCTTTCAGGACAGGGTATCTGCCAGCTTTCTTT. Amino acids: CASSSFRTGYLPAFF.

The chain has TRBV19 and TRBJ2-3; 11 nucleotides align to TRBD1. The germline V gene encodes CDR1 LNHDA and CDR2 SQIVND (reference sequence). The CDR3 totals 15 residues. With 6 bases clipped from V and 1 base from J, the junction kept 3 bases outside the gene matches. Here the CDR3 reads CASRRTGGGTDTQYF. The CDR3 DNA sequence: TGTGCCAGTAGACGGACAGGGGGCGGCACAGATACGCAGTATTTT.

The chain joins TRBV18 to TRBJ2-7, with D possibly TRBD2 on 6 matching bases. The CDR3 sequence is 17 residues long. Trimming removed 6 bases at V and 4 bases at J, with 25 bases between. Germline lookup yields CDR1 KGHSH and CDR2 LQKENI. DNA of the CDR3: TGTGCCAGCTCGCAAGACGATACTAGCCAGGGAGGTTACGAGCAGTACTTC. Translating it yields CASSQDDTSQGGYEQYF.

This rearrangement joins TRBV11-1 to TRBJ2-7; the match to TRBD2 covers 7 bases. The germline V gene has CDR1 SGHAT and CDR2 FQDESV (reference sequence). This CDR3 has 15 amino acids. V dropped 2 bases and J dropped 3; count of bases not matched to a gene: 7. CDR3 nucleotide sequence: TGTGCCAGCAGCTTACGGGCGGGAGTTTTCTACGAGCAGTACTTC. It is translated as CASSLRAGVFYEQYF.

The chain joins TRBV7-2 to TRBJ1-1, with D possibly being TRBD1 (5 bases). The germline V gene encodes CDR1 SGHTA and CDR2 FQGNSA. The CDR3 loop spans 15 amino acids. Trimming took off 2 bases at V and 0 bases at J, with 10 bases between the two ends. DNA for the CDR3: TGTGCCAGCAGCTTACACAGGACGATGAACACTGAAGCTTTCTTT. Its translation: CASSLHRTMNTEAFF.

The chain is built from TRBV19 and TRBJ2-6, with TRBD1 matching 7 bases. Unmatched junction bases numbered 5, after V lost 1 base and J lost 2 bases. This CDR3 is built from 17 residues. Germline assignment: CDR1 LNHDA and CDR2 SQIVND (reference sequence). The CDR3 nucleotides are TGTGCCAGTAGTATAGGGGCAGGGGGAGCTGGGGCCAACGTCCTGACTTTC. It yields the protein CASSIGAGGAGANVLTF.